This T cell receptor beta chain was sequenced for a study of blood T cell repertoires in COVID-19. Study background: In each case, the material was cDNA or gDNA derived from T cells, B-cell-depleted T cells, or PBMCs.

The germline CDR1 and CDR2 sequences are KGHDR and SFDVKD. The CDR3 extends over 14 amino acids. After removal of 7 bases from V and 7 bases from J, the junction contained 10 bases not matched to a gene. A few counts support this clone. In the study's own analysis: The assay estimated nucleated cells by amplifying reference gene primers. Method: immunoSEQ multiplex PCR; TCRdb's copy keeps in-frame clones and lacks some. The V and J calls and clone size are taken from that table; D and trimming were inferred from the DNA. The sample includes 250,000 to 350,000 clones, 70% to 85% seen only once; the top ten take over 1.1%.

The sample was peripheral blood. The rearrangement joins TRBV24-1 to TRBJ1-2, with 8 bases that match TRBD1. The sequence was obtained from a human donor with COVID-19, enrolled during active disease. The donor label of this sample is uncertain. The CDR3 sequence is CATRPPQGEGGYTF. CDR3 DNA: TGTGCCACCAGGCCGCCACAGGGGGAAGGTGGCTACACCTTC.